This TCR beta chain was recorded in a study of blood T cell repertoires in COVID-19. Generated by immunoSEQ multiplex PCR, the TCRdb table keeps only in-frame clones and is missing some. Of a few hundred thousand clones in the sample, roughly nine tenths were seen once. The CDR3 totals 15 residues. After removal of 4 bases from V and 3 bases from J, the junction contained 7 bases not matched to a gene. Germline CDR1 reads SGHRS; CDR2 reads YFSETQ. This TCR derives from a man in his fifties or sixties who had recovered from COVID-19. Material for sequencing was peripheral blood. The chain has TRBV5-1 and TRBJ2-7; 10 nucleotides match TRBD1. CDR3 sequence reads: CASSQGTGASYEQYF. Written as DNA, the CDR3 is TGCGCCAGCAGCCAGGGGACAGGGGCGAGCTACGAGCAGTACTTC.